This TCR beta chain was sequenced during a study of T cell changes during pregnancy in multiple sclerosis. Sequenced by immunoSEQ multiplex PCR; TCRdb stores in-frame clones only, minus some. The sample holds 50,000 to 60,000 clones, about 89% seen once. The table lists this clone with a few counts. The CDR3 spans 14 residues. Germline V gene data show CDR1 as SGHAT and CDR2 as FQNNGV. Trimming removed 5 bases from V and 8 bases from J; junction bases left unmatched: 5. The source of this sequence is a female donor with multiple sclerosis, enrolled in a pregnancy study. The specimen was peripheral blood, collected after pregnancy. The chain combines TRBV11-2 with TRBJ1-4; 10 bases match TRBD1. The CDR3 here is CASSRTGGREKLFF. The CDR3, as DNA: TGTGCCAGCAGCAGGACAGGGGGTAGGGAAAAACTGTTTTTT.